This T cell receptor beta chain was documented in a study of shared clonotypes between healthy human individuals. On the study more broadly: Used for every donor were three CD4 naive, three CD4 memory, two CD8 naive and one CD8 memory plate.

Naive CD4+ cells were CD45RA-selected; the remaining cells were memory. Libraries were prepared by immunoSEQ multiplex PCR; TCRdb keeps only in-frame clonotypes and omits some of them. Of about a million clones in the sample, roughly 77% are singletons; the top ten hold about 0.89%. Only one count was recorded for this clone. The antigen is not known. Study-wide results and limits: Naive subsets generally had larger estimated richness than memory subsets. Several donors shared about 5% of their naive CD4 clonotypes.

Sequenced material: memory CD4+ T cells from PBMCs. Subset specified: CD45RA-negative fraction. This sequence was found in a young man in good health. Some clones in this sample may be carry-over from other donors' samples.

The CDR3 region is CASCPLGQKNTEAFF. The CDR3 DNA follows: TGCGCCAGCTGTCCCCTGGGACAGAAGAACACTGAAGCTTTCTTT. The chain recombines TRBV5-1 with TRBJ1-1; 7 bases align to TRBD1. Germline V gives CDR1 SGHRS, CDR2 YFSETQ. The CDR3 sequence is 15 residues long. V shed 7 bases and J 1 base; nucleotides not matched to a gene: 10.